The 6 T cell receptor beta chains below were found in one sample sequenced in a study of long-term antiretroviral therapy in people with HIV (dated by TCRdb to about 2022). The immunoSEQ hsTCRB v3.0 assay was used at survey level resolution to sequence the TRB variable region. TCRdb limited this immuneACCESS table to in-frame rearrangements with V and J called. A share of clones is missing; checked studies link under half to unresolved V genes, and the rest is unexplained. Recorded for this sample are 15,000 to 20,000 clones; roughly 90% of them occurred a single time. The ten largest clonotypes hold around 12% of the sample. Sequences were derived from unsorted PBMCs, sampled 0.7 years before starting antiretroviral therapy. The receptor source for this set is a man aged 50 or older with HIV.

The chain couples TRBV6-6 to TRBJ1-2, with 9 bases aligning to TRBD1. This CDR3 is built from 14 residues. CDR1 and CDR2 (germline): MNHNY, SVGAGI (reference sequence). The trim removed 5 bases at V and 2 bases at J, leaving 3 bases unmatched. The CDR3: CASSPGTGNYGYTF. The CDR3 DNA reads TGTGCCAGCAGTCCCGGGACAGGGAACTATGGCTACACCTTC.

V is TRBV7-3 and J is TRBJ1-1; D is unclear. V was trimmed by 4 bases and J by 3 bases, leaving 9 bases between them. Germline V gives CDR1 SGHTA, CDR2 FQGTGA. CDR3 length: 13 residues. The CDR3 DNA is TGTGCCAGCAGCTCTCAGGTGGACACTGAAGCTTTCTTT. It specifies CASSSQVDTEAFF. Full variable domain (outside the CDR3, taken from reference TRBV7-3 and TRBJ1-1): GAGVSQTPSNKVTEKGKYVELRCDPISGHTALYWYRQSLGQGPEFLIYFQGTGAADDSGLPNDRFFAVRPEGSVSTLKIQRTERGDSAVYLCASSSQVDTEAFFGQGTRLTVV.

V gene TRBV29-1 combines with J gene TRBJ2-3, with D maybe TRBD1 (6 bases). The CDR3 has 13 amino acids. Trimming shortened V by 6 bases and J by 1 base, and 11 bases separated the two germline ends. From germline, CDR1 is SQVTM and CDR2 ANQGSEA. The CDR3 DNA reads as TGCAGCGTGCAGGGGTGGGGCACAGATACGCAGTATTTT. This sequence encodes CSVQGWGTDTQYF.

This clone has a single count. The chain uses TRBV9 and TRBJ1-2; D might be TRBD1 (6 bases). Per germline, CDR1 SGDLS and CDR2 YYNGEE. V lost 0 bases, J lost 7 bases, and 10 bases lay in between. CDR3 length equals 13 residues. This chain's CDR3 is CASSVEGEGGYTF. The CDR3 DNA follows: TGTGCCAGCAGCGTAGAGGGGGAGGGTGGCTACACCTTC.

The V gene is TRBV29-1, the J gene TRBJ1-1; D is unclear. The germline CDR1 and CDR2 sequences are SQVTM and ANQGSEA. Trimming left V 0 bases short and J 10 bases short, with 15 bases between. The CDR3 spans 13 residues. The CDR3 DNA sequence: TGCAGCGTTGAAGAGAACTGGATTAGTGGAGCTTTCTTT. Translation: CSVEENWISGAFF.

This chain joins TRBV7-8 and TRBJ2-3; D is unclear. Trimming shortened V by 5 bases and J by 4 bases, and 13 bases separated the two germline ends. The CDR3 consists of 14 residues. CDR1 and CDR2 (germline): SGHVS, FQNEAQ. The CDR3 spells CASSLPINADTQYF. In DNA form, the CDR3 reads TGTGCCAGCAGCCTCCCAATTAACGCAGATACGCAGTATTTT.